This T cell receptor beta chain was sequenced during a study of cytomegalovirus exposure and HLA in healthy donors (dated by TCRdb to about 2017). Some background on the complete study: According to an earlier analysis of several hundred of the donors, about 179 million T cells yielded 95 million to 140 million unique TCR beta sequences and around 280 Gb of sequence data. About 330 gigabases of sequencing data and around 88 million unique TCR sequences made up an early release that covered 500 to 650 HLA-typed donors. Of the 300 to 450 genotyped donors, over 65% fell in the genetic ancestry cluster associated with self-reported Caucasian donors. The study aimed to test whether signatures of past pathogen exposure could be identified by cataloging public T cell receptors. The study profiled the T cell repertoires of 500 to 800 subjects by immunosequencing and related them to cytomegalovirus serostatus. Along with the approximately 700-subject first cohort, a separate validation cohort of roughly 110 different subjects was used. The study combined high-throughput TCR immunosequencing, statistical association of individual TCRs with disease status, and machine learning to predict cytomegalovirus infection status. In a later analysis, previously published TCR beta repertoires from 666 donors were re-analyzed and high-resolution HLA genotyping was added so that TCR occurrence patterns could be studied. The later analysis used no new phenotypic data to find candidate immune exposures, relying instead on TCR beta sequences and their occurrence across donors. An earlier analysis of 587 of the donors used high-throughput TCR beta sequencing to judge whether each TCR beta V gene segment behaved as functional or pseudogenic. Donor age, sex, ethnicity and CMV serostatus were compiled alongside the repertoire data. Genome-wide SNP genotypes for about three fifths of the roughly 670 donors were used in a later genetic analysis, which treated that subset as a discovery cohort. Every discovery cohort repertoire had been produced on one sequencing platform. Class I and class II HLA loci were covered by the typing at four-digit resolution. Typing coverage varied by locus: roughly 620-640 donors for A, B, C, DRB1 and DQB1; roughly 510 for DQA1; approximately 610 for DPA1; fewer than 480 for DPB1. Four or five DR-DQ haplotypes were handled as single units for association and clustering because linkage in the cohort was strong. Among about 400 genotyped donors of the cohort, an average of roughly 230,000 unique TCR beta nucleotide sequences was sequenced per donor, of which 15% to 20% were non-productive.

Beyond this particular receptor, the publication reports: Some IMGT-functional V segments, including TRBV6-2 and TRBV6-3, could not be distinguished by the 87-base-pair reads and were therefore excluded. In an earlier analysis of a few hundred of the donors, most TCR beta V segments were observed in productive rearrangements about 90% or about 30% of the time, broadly matching IMGT annotations. Because counts were too low, more than 15 rarely observed V segments, including chromosome 9 orphons, were excluded from the earlier analysis of some 540 of the donors. Three of the identified cytomegalovirus-associated TCR beta chains were confirmed in vitro to be specific for cytomegalovirus antigens. Linkage disequilibrium might explain the correlated functional status among segregating V segments, but an unknown experimental factor could not be excluded. In a later analysis, TCR association rates were found to vary across HLA loci, with the most associated TCRs seen for DRB1 alleles and the fewest for HLA-C alleles. Because HLA typing was unavailable for some donors at each locus, only the typed subset was used in association tests. In a later analysis, several top co-occurrence clusters were reported to appear linked to parvovirus B19, influenza, CMV and Epstein-Barr virus. Strong co-occurrence of HLA alleles, especially DR and DQ, made assigning TCR associations to individual alleles difficult. According to a later genetic analysis, donors in an Asian-associated ancestry cluster had fewer N-insertions in productive TCRs than the roughly 700-donor mean. The authors suggested that the approach could potentially be generalized to other disease states and immunological phenotypes. An association between a missense DCLRE1C variant and V-gene and J-gene trimming of TCR beta chains was found in a later genetic analysis and replicated in an independent cohort. The classifier was reported to diagnose cytomegalovirus status with high specificity and sensitivity in both the original and validation cohorts. Compared with equally common non-associated chains, HLA-associated TCR beta chains in a later analysis were more clonally expanded and had lower generation probabilities. At a false discovery rate of 0.05, a later analysis linked around 15,000 TCR beta sequences to specific HLA alleles. A further reported finding was that TCR beta sequences accurately predicted the HLA-A and HLA-B alleles for most subjects in the first cohort. According to a later analysis, most CMV-associated TCR beta chains appeared to be HLA-restricted, and the HLA associations seemed to be driven largely by CMV exposure. CMV serostatus was the only immune exposure information available for the cohort. The cohort was sequenced for TCR beta chains only, and without alpha or paired-chain data the features that could be detected were limited. Roughly uniform sequencing depth across donors was assumed in presence/absence analyses, although this assumption may not hold. In the study, approximately 150 TCR beta chains were listed as associated with cytomegalovirus. A group of highly shared sequence variants was considered likely to be a technical artifact of the sequencing pipeline. Most TCR sequences were observed very rarely across donors, whereas some public TCRs were present in many individuals.

The cohort was made up of hundreds of healthy bone marrow donors. At the time of sampling, all cohort members were nominally healthy, though unrecorded immune exposures were likely present. The donor tested CMV seropositive, placing the donor among the 290 or so seropositive members of the cohort. Every donor gave a peripheral blood sample, and the peripheral blood mononuclear cells from that sample were used for TCR beta sequencing. The Qiagen DNeasy Blood Extraction Kit was used to extract genomic DNA from the blood cell samples. Of note for this clone: This clone's antigen is unknown. No quality values exist for individual bases; no much larger clone is one base distant.

V is pared back by 1 base and J by 4 bases, with 10 bases lying between the germline termini. Measured from the cysteine to the phenylalanine, the CDR3 is 14 residues long. Of the read, only the CDR3 DNA is kept; its 42 bases are in frame from base 1. CDR1 and CDR2, per the germline V gene, are MGHRA and YSYEKL. Receptors were amplified or captured by the immunoSEQ multiplex PCR assay. For the multiplex PCR, a mixture combining 60 forward primers for TCR Vbeta segments and 13 reverse primers for TCR Jbeta segments was used. Amplification of the CDR3 region of rearranged TCR beta genes was performed with a multiplex PCR assay on genomic DNA. On the Illumina HiSeq System, the amplified TCR beta libraries were sequenced as 87-base-pair reads. The authors' pipeline ran thus. A later analysis counted 75 million to 100 million unique TCR beta chains across the 550 to 700 repertoires, and 10 million to 11 million of these chains were shared by at least two donors. To remove PCR and sequencing errors, raw reads were error-corrected and collapsed into unique sequences using a nearest-neighbor algorithm that merged closely related sequences. V, D and J gene segments were assigned by aligning CDR3 sequences to IMGT reference sequences. For a sequence to be retained, at least a six-nucleotide match to both a V gene segment and a J gene segment was required. A rearrangement was called productive if the CDR3 had no stop codons and remained in frame with V and J, and every other rearrangement was called non-productive. Following IMGT convention, CDR3 was defined as the stretch from the second conserved V-encoded cysteine to the conserved J-encoded phenylalanine. In an earlier analysis of around 640 of the donors, sequences lacking an unambiguous match to a single V gene segment were excluded. An earlier analysis of roughly 590 of the donors called V segments functional above 56.7% productive rearrangements and segregating when the between-donor standard deviation exceeded 5%. A statistical classification framework was developed to diagnose cytomegalovirus status using the catalog of TCR beta chain sequences. V and J gene assignment, in a later analysis, came from comparing TCR nucleotide sequences with IMGT/GENE-DB human TR gene sequences. In a later analysis, CDR3 sequences and most-parsimonious VDJ recombination scenarios were assigned using the TCRdist pipeline. In a later analysis, every TCR beta chain was defined by the combination of its CDR3 amino acid sequence and its V-gene family, and reads without a unique V-gene family were dropped. As a way to deal with suspected cross-contamination and a sequencing artifact, a later analysis dropped roughly 620 nucleotide sequences that were highly shared and had low generation probability. A later analysis calculated a clonal expansion index for each public chain from normalized within-repertoire ranks of inferred template counts. A later analysis computed generation probabilities with a VDJ recombination model fitted to out-of-frame rearrangements, and checked the results against IGoR. A later analysis scored TCR-TCR, TCR-HLA and TCR-CMV co-occurrence with hypergeometric tests, applying a repertoire-size bias correction to TCR pairs. To estimate false discovery rates, a later analysis permuted the HLA or CMV assignments 20 times. In a later analysis, co-occurring TCRs were grouped with DBSCAN, and TCRdist sequence similarity was added when clustering was performed within HLA-allele-positive subsets. Repertoires with fewer than 30,000 or more than 120,000 public chains, plus five repertoires with anomalous nucleotide sharing, were excluded from co-occurrence clustering. Held by TCRdb, this immuneACCESS table contains in-frame sequences only and omits some clones. Under half of the omission traces to an unresolved V gene where checked; the cause of the rest is unknown. That table is the source of V, J and clone size, and D and trimming were worked out from the DNA. The sample table records about 110,000 clones; roughly 80% of these occur just once. Roughly 5.6% of the sample lies in the top ten.

The sample taken for sequencing was PBMCs. This TCR derives from a female donor in good health and CMV-seropositive. The rearranged segments are TRBV4-1 and TRBJ2-5; 5 matching bases give a weak D call of TRBD2. The CDR3 sequence is CASSQGLRAETQYF. The DNA sequence is as follows: TGCGCCAGCAGCCAAGGTTTGAGGGCAGAGACCCAGTACTTC.